These T cell receptor beta chains were read from a single sample in a study of T cells in Graves' hyperthyroidism and ophthalmopathy. TCRdb reanalysed the multiplex PCR reads using MiXCR and keeps one entry per CDR3 protein. Altogether 350,000 or so distinct CDR3 sequences are present, less than 20% being singletons, with the ten largest covering about 14%. Sequenced sample: blood. These receptors were taken from a woman in her forties with Graves' ophthalmopathy. Both conserved end residues are part of each CDR3. A D gene is named only where the DNA matches it firmly. Clone size is shown for a subset of rows, as once, few, many or a class of expanded clone.

TRBV18	NA	TRBJ2-7	NA	CASSPRGSSCEQYF	TGTGCCAGCTCACCAAGGGGGAGCTCCTGCGAGCAGTACTTC
TRBV11-2	many	TRBJ2-7	NA	CASSTHRGSVREQYF	TGTGCCAGCAGCACTCATAGGGGATCTGTGAGGGAGCAGTACTTC
TRBV28	NA	TRBJ2-5	NA	CASSQRDALGKTQYF	TGTGCCAGCAGCCAACGGGACGCCCTTGGAAAGACCCAGTACTTC
TRBV6-2/TRBV6-3	many	TRBJ1-5	NA	CASRHQGMGQPQHF	TGTGCCAGCAGACATCAGGGGATGGGGCAGCCCCAGCATTTT
TRBV11-2	many	TRBJ2-2	NA	CASSVSVNTGELFF	TGTGCCAGCAGCGTATCAGTGAACACCGGGGAGCTGTTTTTT
TRBV4-1	many	TRBJ2-7	TRBD1	CASSQVAGQGSYEQYF	TGCGCCAGCAGCCAAGTCGCGGGACAGGGCTCCTACGAGCAGTACTTC
TRBV28	many	TRBJ1-5	NA	CASKASNQPQHF	TGTGCCAGCAAGGCTAGCAATCAGCCCCAGCATTTT
TRBV24-1	many	TRBJ1-2	NA	CATSDPTGNYGYTF	TGTGCCACCAGTGATCCGACGGGAAACTATGGCTACACCTTC
TRBV28	many	TRBJ1-5	NA	CASSPRRGLSNQPQHF	TGTGCCAGCAGTCCCCGGAGGGGACTTAGCAATCAGCCCCAGCATTTT
TRBV6-1	few	TRBJ1-2	TRBD1	CASSINQGAGDGYTF	TGTGCCAGCAGTATCAACCAGGGGGCAGGCGACGGCTACACCTTC
TRBV6-1	many	TRBJ2-7	NA	CASSGRGRISSVEQYF	TGTGCCAGCAGTGGGAGGGGGAGGATTAGTTCCGTCGAGCAGTACTTC
TRBV28	many	TRBJ2-7	NA	CASGGAPYEQYF	TGTGCCAGCGGGGGGGCCCCCTACGAGCAGTACTTC
TRBV30	NA	TRBJ2-7	NA	CAWKPGTITYEQYF	TGTGCCTGGAAGCCCGGGACGATTACCTACGAGCAGTACTTC
TRBV11-1	many	TRBJ2-2	NA	CASSFSGGENTGELFF	TGTGCCAGCAGCTTCTCCGGGGGCGAGAACACCGGGGAGCTGTTTTTT
TRBV5-1	many	TRBJ1-1	NA	CASSLGGLVGAFF	TGCGCCAGCAGCTTGGGGGGATTGGTTGGAGCTTTCTTT
TRBV12-3/TRBV12-4	NA	TRBJ2-7	NA	CASSLKGLAEQYF	TGTGCCAGCAGTTTAAAGGGCCTAGCCGAGCAGTACTTC
TRBV6-2/TRBV6-3	few	TRBJ2-7	NA	CASSYSTREQYF	TGTGCCAGCAGTTACTCGACACGCGAGCAGTACTTC
TRBV6-5	many	TRBJ2-7	NA	CASSWDGYEQYF	TGTGCCAGCAGTTGGGACGGGTACGAGCAGTACTTC
TRBV29-1	many	TRBJ2-5	NA	CSVVQGQETQYF	TGCAGCGTTGTTCAAGGACAAGAGACCCAGTACTTC
TRBV2	NA	TRBJ1-2	NA	CASREFGSGYTF	TGTGCCAGCAGGGAGTTCGGCAGTGGCTACACCTTC
TRBV5-1	many	TRBJ1-2	TRBD1	CASSLETGAVGGYTF	TGCGCCAGCAGCTTGGAGACAGGGGCGGTGGGTGGCTACACCTTC
TRBV2	many	TRBJ2-7	NA	CASQERSLLYEQYF	TGTGCCAGCCAAGAACGGAGCTTATTATACGAGCAGTACTTC
TRBV30	many	TRBJ2-5	NA	CAWRPLREVVSQYF	TGTGCCTGGAGACCCCTCAGGGAAGTGGTATCCCAGTACTTC
TRBV4-3	NA	TRBJ1-5	TRBD1	CASSQDATGESNQPQHF	TGCGCCAGCAGCCAGGACGCGACAGGGGAGAGCAATCAGCCCCAGCATTTT
TRBV28	many	TRBJ2-7	TRBD2	CASSLAGEAYEQYF	TGTGCCAGCAGTTTAGCGGGAGAAGCCTACGAGCAGTACTTC
TRBV30	many	TRBJ1-3	TRBD1	CAWSPGGAGNTIYF	TGTGCCTGGAGCCCAGGGGGCGCTGGAAACACCATATATTTT
TRBV19	many	TRBJ2-2	NA	CASSPTLTGELFF	TGTGCCAGTAGTCCGACGTTGACCGGGGAGCTGTTTTTT
TRBV12-3/TRBV12-4	NA	TRBJ2-7	NA	CASSLSFRSDQYF	TGTGCCAGCAGTCTTTCTTTCCGGTCGGACCAGTACTTC
TRBV20-1	NA	TRBJ2-6	TRBD1	CSARPGTGDSGANVLTF	TGCAGTGCTAGGCCCGGGACAGGGGACTCTGGGGCCAACGTCCTGACTTTC
TRBV19	many	TRBJ1-5	NA	CASSQEVNQPQHF	TGTGCCAGTAGCCAGGAAGTCAATCAGCCCCAGCATTTT
TRBV18	once	TRBJ1-1	NA	CASSPGRQTNTEAFF	TGTGCCAGCTCACCTGGGAGACAGACGAACACTGAAGCTTTCTTT
TRBV2	many	TRBJ1-5	NA	CASRSSGPQHF	TGTGCCAGCAGGTCCTCAGGGCCCCAGCATTTT
TRBV10-3	many	TRBJ1-2	TRBD1	CAISEGQGGNYGYTF	TGTGCCATCAGTGAGGGACAGGGAGGAAACTATGGCTACACCTTC
TRBV12-3/TRBV12-4	few	TRBJ2-5	NA	CASNPEGGALETQYF	TGTGCCAGCAACCCTGAGGGGGGGGCTCTGGAGACTCAGTACTTC
TRBV7-8	many	TRBJ2-7	NA	CASSLASLLPPQYF	TGTGCCAGCAGCTTAGCGTCGTTACTACCTCCCCAGTACTTC
TRBV7-2	many	TRBJ2-7	NA	CASSFLTGSEQYF	TGTGCCAGCAGCTTTCTAACGGGGAGCGAGCAGTACTTC
TRBV12-3/TRBV12-4	many	TRBJ1-2	TRBD1	CASSLGQGVGGYTF	TGTGCCAGCAGTTTGGGTCAGGGGGTTGGTGGCTACACCTTC
TRBV6-5	many	TRBJ1-2	NA	CASRRGITTGGYTF	TGTGCCAGCAGGAGGGGGATAACGACCGGCGGCTACACCTTC
TRBV12-3/TRBV12-4	many	TRBJ1-1	NA	CASSFEGGNTEAFF	TGTGCCAGCAGTTTCGAGGGGGGGAACACTGAAGCTTTCTTT
TRBV29-1	many	TRBJ2-7	NA	CSVIWGRVLGEQYF	TGCAGCGTTATATGGGGCAGGGTATTGGGTGAGCAGTACTTC
TRBV28	many	TRBJ1-6	NA	CASSLGGLADSPLHF	TGTGCCAGCAGTTTAGGGGGGCTGGCAGATTCACCCCTCCACTTT
TRBV2	many	TRBJ2-2	TRBD2	CASSERGAGELFF	TGTGCCAGCAGTGAACGGGGGGCCGGGGAGCTGTTTTTT
TRBV6-5	many	TRBJ1-1	NA	CASSYGKTEAFF	TGTGCCAGCAGTTACGGGAAGACTGAAGCTTTCTTT
TRBV30	NA	TRBJ2-2	NA	CACDLIRYTGELFF	TGTGCCTGCGATCTTATTAGATACACCGGGGAGCTGTTTTTT
TRBV7-8	few	TRBJ1-1	TRBD1	CASRGTVIRLGMNTEAFF	TGTGCCAGCAGAGGGACAGTAATTCGACTCGGTATGAACACTGAAGCTTTCTTT